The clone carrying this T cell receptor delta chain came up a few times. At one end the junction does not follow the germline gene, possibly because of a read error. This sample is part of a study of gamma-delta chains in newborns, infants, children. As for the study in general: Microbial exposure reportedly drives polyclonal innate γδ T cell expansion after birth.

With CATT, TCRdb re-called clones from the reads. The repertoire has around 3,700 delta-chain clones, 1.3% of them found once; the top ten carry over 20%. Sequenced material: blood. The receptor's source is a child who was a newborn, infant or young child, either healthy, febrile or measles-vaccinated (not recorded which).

For the CDR3, the DNA is TGTGCCTGTGACACCGACTGGGGGATACGGTTGACAGCACAATTCTTC. As protein: CACDTDWGIRLTAQFF. V and J are TRDV2 and TRDJ2; TRDD3 aligns across 13 bases. The CDR3 has 16 amino acids. Germline loops: CDR1 GEAIGNYY, CDR2 EKD.